The 7 T cell receptor beta chains below all came from one sample that was sequenced in a study of tumor-infiltrating lymphocytes in primary liver carcinoma. TCR beta cDNA was prepared out of around 460 ng total RNA by means of a constant-region primer. Library construction for TCR beta comprised three nested multiplex PCR rounds performed with slightly modified ARM-PCR. TRBV1-TRBV30 forward primers paired with a C-beta reverse primer were used in the first two PCR rounds, which ran approximately 10 cycles each. TCRdb called the multiplex PCR reads again in MiXCR, with one record for every CDR3 protein. The top ten hold about 13% of the sample, which has around 78,000 distinct CDR3 sequences, about 70% seen once. Each 20-30 mg portion of unsorted bulk tissue served as the source for co-extraction of RNA and DNA. The specimen was liver tumor tissue from sampling region 4. Subset of the sample: tumor region T4, right-lateral pole. These TCRs come from a woman aged 55-69 years with primary liver carcinoma and hepatitis B virus infection.

Written as DNA, the CDR3 is TGTGCCAGCAGTGCGGGAGAGCCCCGGGGCTTTGAGCAGTTCTTC. Its protein product is CASSAGEPRGFEQFF. The V call is TRBV28, the J call TRBJ2-1, with 7 bases lining up with TRBD2. The junction had 13 bases not matched to a gene; V was cut back by 5 bases and J by 9 bases. The CDR3 length is 15 residues. Looked up from germline, CDR1 is MDHEN and CDR2 is SYDVKM.

This clonotype has a single count. Given the absence of the conserved phenylalanine or tryptophan at the CDR3 end, a read error is likely. Because the CDR3's place on the DNA is in doubt, the DNA is left out and the CDR3 is given as listed by TCRdb. The rearrangement uses TRBV30 and TRBJ1-6; TRBD1 is the table's D call, not checked against the DNA. A total of 14 residues make up the CDR3, ends included. Germline CDR1 and CDR2: GTSNPN and SVGIG (reference sequence). The CDR3 reads CARGGPLMNSPLHI.

On this clonotype: A much larger clone lies a single base off, so this may be a read error. The chain links TRBV30 to TRBJ2-1, with 7 bases fitting TRBD2. Germline-derived CDR1 and CDR2 are GTSNPN and SVGIG (reference sequence). The CDR3 is 16 amino acids. This CDR3 reads CAWSVPVAGAYYEQFF. CDR3 nucleotide sequence: TGTGCCTGGAGTGTACCAGTGGCGGGAGCCTACTATGAGCAGTTCTTC.

This clonotype was detected many times. This could be a read error, since a much larger clone is one nucleotide away. The missing conserved phenylalanine or tryptophan at the end of this CDR3 makes a read error likely. The chain recombines TRBV12-3 or TRBV12-4 with TRBJ2-1; weak D call: TRBD2 (5 bases). The CDR3 sequence is 13 residues long. Trimming cost V 5 bases and J 10 bases, with 15 bases left between them. The CDR3 region has the DNA TGTGCCAGCAGTACCCTCCCAAGCGGCGAGCAGTTCCTC. Translating it yields CASSTLPSGEQFL.

Concerning this clonotype: One end of the junction fails to match germline, which may point to a read error. The rearrangement links TRBV6-1 to TRBJ1-6, with 8 bases identical to TRBD1. Germline V gene data show CDR1 as MNHNS and CDR2 as SASEGT. This CDR3 is 14 amino acids long. The CDR3 nucleotides are TGCGCCAGCAGAAGGGACAGGAATAATTCACTCCTCCACTTT. It codes for CASRRDRNNSLLHF.

The V and J genes are TRBV7-9 and TRBJ2-3, with 9 bases aligning to TRBD1. CDR3 length: 16 residues. The V gene's germline CDR1 is SEHNR and CDR2 FQNEAQ (reference sequence). V shed 5 bases and J 6 bases; nucleotides not matched to a gene: 12. This CDR3 is CASSIPGQGTDDTQYF. DNA of the CDR3: TGTGCCAGCAGCATACCCGGACAGGGGACAGACGATACGCAGTATTTT.

In the case of this clonotype: An end of the junction differs from the germline gene, which may be a read error. V usage is TRBV29-1 and J usage is TRBJ2-1; possibly TRBD2 for D (6 bases). The length of the CDR3 is 13 residues. Looked up from germline, CDR1 is SQVTM and CDR2 is ANQGSEA. For the CDR3, the DNA is TGCAGCGCCCCAAGAGGTGGGGGGAATGAGGAGTTCTTC. As protein: CSAPRGGGNEEFF.